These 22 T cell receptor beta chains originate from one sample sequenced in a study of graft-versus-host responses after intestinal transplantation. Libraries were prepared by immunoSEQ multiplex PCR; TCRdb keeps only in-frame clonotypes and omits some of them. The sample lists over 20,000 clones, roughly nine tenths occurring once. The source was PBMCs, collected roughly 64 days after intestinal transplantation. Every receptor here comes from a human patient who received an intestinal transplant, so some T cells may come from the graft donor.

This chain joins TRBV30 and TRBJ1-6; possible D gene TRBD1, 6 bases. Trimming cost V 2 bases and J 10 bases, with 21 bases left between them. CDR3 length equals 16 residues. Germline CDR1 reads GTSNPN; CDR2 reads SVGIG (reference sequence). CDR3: CAWSRGEWVSQSPLHF. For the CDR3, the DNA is TGTGCCTGGAGTAGGGGGGAGTGGGTATCTCAGTCACCCCTCCACTTT.

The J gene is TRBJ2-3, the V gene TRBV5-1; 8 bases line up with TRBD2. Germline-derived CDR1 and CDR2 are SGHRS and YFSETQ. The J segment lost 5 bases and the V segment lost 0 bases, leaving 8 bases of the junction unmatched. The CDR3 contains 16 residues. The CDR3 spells CASSLEPGGVEDTQYF. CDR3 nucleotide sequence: TGCGCCAGCAGCTTGGAGCCCGGGGGGGTTGAAGATACGCAGTATTTT.

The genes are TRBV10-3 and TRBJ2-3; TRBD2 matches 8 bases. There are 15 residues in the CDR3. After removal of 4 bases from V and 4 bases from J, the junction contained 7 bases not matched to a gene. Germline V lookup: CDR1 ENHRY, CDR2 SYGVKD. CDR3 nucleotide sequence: TGTGCCATCAGTGTCCCGGGACTAGGTCCAGATACGCAGTATTTT. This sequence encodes CAISVPGLGPDTQYF.

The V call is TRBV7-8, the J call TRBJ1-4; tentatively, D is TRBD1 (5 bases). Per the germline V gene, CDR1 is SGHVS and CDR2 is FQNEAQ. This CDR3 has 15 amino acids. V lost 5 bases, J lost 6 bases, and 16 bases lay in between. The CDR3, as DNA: TGTGCCAGCAGCGCAATTCCGGGACCTTATGAAAAACTGTTTTTT. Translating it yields CASSAIPGPYEKLFF.

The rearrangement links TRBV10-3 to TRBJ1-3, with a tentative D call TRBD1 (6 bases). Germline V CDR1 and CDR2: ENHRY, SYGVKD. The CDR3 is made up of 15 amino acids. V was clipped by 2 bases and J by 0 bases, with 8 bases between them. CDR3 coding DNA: TGTGCCATCAGTGAGCAGGGGATCTCTGGAAACACCATATATTTT. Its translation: CAISEQGISGNTIYF.

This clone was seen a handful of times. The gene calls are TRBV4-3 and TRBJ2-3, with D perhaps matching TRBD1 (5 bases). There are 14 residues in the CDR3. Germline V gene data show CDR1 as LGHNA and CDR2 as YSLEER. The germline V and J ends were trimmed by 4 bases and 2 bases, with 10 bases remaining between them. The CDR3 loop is CASSPTGPTDTQYF. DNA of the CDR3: TGCGCCAGCAGCCCCACAGGACCCACAGATACGCAGTATTTT.

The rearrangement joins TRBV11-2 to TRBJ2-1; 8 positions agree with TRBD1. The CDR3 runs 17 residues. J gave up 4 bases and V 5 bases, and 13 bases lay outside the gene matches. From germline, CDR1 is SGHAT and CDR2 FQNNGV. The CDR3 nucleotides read TGTGCCAGCAGCCGCGACAGGGGCGGATTTTGGTACAATGAGCAGTTCTTC. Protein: CASSRDRGGFWYNEQFF.

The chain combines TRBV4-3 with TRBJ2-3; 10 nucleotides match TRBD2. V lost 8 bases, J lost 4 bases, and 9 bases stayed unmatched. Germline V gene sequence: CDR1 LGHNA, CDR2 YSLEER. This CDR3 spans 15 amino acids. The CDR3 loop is CASGFSGGFADTQYF. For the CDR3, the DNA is TGCGCCAGCGGTTTTAGCGGGGGGTTTGCAGATACGCAGTATTTT.

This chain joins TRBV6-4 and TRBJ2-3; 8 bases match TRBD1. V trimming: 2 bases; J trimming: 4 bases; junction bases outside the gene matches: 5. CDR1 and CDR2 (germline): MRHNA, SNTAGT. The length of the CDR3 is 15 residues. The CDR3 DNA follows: TGTGCCAGCAGTGACAACGGACAGGGCGCAGATACGCAGTATTTT. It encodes CASSDNGQGADTQYF.

The CDR3 loop reads CASSQAGEAFF. The CDR3 nucleotides are TGCGCCAGCAGCCAAGCTGGTGAAGCTTTCTTT. The rearrangement links TRBV4-3 to TRBJ1-1; D remains ambiguous. The CDR3 runs 11 residues. Germline assignment: CDR1 LGHNA and CDR2 YSLEER. Trimming cost V 1 base and J 7 bases, with 4 bases left between them.

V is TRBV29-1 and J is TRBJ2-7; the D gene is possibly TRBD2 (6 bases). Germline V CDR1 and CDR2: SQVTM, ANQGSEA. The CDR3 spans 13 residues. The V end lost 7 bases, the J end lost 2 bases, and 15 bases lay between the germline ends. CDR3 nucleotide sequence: TGCAGCGCCGCCGGAGGGAAGACCTACGAGCAGTACTTC. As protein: CSAAGGKTYEQYF.

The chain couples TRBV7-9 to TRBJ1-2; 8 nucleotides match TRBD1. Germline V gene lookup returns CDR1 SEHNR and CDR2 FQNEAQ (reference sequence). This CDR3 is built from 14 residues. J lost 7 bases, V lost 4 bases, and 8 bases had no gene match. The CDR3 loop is CASSYGQGWSGYTF. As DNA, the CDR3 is TGTGCCAGCAGCTACGGACAGGGTTGGAGTGGCTACACCTTC.

CDR3 region: CASSPQQGPLLNIQYF. Here the CDR3 DNA reads TGTGCCAGCAGCCCCCAACAGGGCCCCCTTTTAAACATTCAGTACTTC. The chain recombines TRBV11-2 with TRBJ2-4, with a tentative D call TRBD1 (6 bases). The CDR3 consists of 16 residues. CDR1 and CDR2 from the germline V gene are SGHAT and FQNNGV. V lost 5 bases, J lost 6 bases, and 20 bases lay in between. The full variable domain, rest sourced from reference TRBV11-2 and TRBJ2-4, is EAGVAQSPRYKIIEKRQSVAFWCNPISGHATLYWYQQILGQGPKLLIQFQNNGVVDDSQLPKDRFSAERLKGVDSTLKIQPAKLEDSAVYLCASSPQQGPLLNIQYFGAGTRLSVL.

CDR3 coding DNA: TGTGCCAGTAGTTCTGCCGGGGTCGAGCAGTACTTC. Translating it yields CASSSAGVEQYF. V usage is TRBV19 and J usage is TRBJ2-7, with D possibly TRBD2 on 5 matching bases. The germline V and J ends were trimmed by 5 bases and 6 bases, with 11 bases remaining between them. Germline loops: CDR1 LNHDA, CDR2 SQIVND (reference sequence). This CDR3 is 12 amino acids long.

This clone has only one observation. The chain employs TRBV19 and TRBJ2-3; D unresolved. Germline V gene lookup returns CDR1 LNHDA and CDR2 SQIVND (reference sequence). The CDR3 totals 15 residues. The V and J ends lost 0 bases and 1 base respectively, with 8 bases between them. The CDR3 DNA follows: TGTGCCAGTAGTATAGATTGGGCTCGCACAGATACGCAGTATTTT. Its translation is CASSIDWARTDTQYF.

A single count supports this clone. The CDR3 DNA follows: TGTGCCAGCAGCGTAACAGGACACGGTGAGCAGTTCTTC. Protein: CASSVTGHGEQFF. This chain joins TRBV5-8 and TRBJ2-1, with D possibly matching TRBD1 (5 bases). Germline V gives CDR1 SGHTS, CDR2 YDEGEE. V was trimmed by 4 bases and J by 9 bases, leaving 14 bases between them. This CDR3 contains 13 residues.

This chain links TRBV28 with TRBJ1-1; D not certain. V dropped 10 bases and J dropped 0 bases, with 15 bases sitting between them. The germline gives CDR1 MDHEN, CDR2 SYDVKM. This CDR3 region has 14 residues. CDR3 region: CATQREGLNTEAFF. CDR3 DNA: TGTGCCACCCAACGGGAGGGTTTGAACACTGAAGCTTTCTTT.

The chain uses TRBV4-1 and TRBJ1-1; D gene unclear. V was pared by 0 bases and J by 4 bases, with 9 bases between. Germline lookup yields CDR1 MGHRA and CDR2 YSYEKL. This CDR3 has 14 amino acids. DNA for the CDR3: TGCGCCAGCAGCCAAGAACGGCGGACCACTGAAGCTTTCTTT. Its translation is CASSQERRTTEAFF.

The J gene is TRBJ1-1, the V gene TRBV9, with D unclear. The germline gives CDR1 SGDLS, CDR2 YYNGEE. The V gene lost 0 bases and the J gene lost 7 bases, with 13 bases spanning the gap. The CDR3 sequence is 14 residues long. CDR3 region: CASSVASSVIEAFF. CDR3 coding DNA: TGTGCCAGCAGCGTAGCAAGCAGTGTGATTGAAGCTTTCTTT.

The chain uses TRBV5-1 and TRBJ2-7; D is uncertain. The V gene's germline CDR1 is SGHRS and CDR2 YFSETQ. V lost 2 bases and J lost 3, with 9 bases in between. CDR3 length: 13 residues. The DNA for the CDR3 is TGCGCCAGCAGCTTAGAGTGGGTCTACGAGCAGTACTTC. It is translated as CASSLEWVYEQYF.

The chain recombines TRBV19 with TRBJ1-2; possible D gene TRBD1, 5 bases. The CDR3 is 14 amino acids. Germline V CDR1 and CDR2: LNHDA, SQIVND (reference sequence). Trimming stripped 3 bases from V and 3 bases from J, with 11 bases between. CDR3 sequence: CASSIPGEDYGYTF. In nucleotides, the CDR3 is TGTGCCAGTAGTATTCCGGGGGAGGACTATGGCTACACCTTC.

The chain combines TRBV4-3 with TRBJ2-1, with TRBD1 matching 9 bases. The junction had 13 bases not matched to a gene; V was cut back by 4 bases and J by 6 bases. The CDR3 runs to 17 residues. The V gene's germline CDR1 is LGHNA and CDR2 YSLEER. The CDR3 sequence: CASSRIGGTGPLNEQFF. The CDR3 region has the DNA TGCGCCAGCAGCCGAATCGGCGGGACAGGGCCCCTCAATGAGCAGTTCTTC.